A selection of T cell receptor beta chains follows, all from one sample in a study of human T cells and chemical hapten exposure. MiXCR was run by TCRdb on the RACE reads, yielding one entry per CDR3 protein. This sample has around 160,000 distinct CDR3 sequences, with around 15% found just once. Sequences were derived from whole blood, sampled in connection with sensitization to the hapten diphenylcyclopropenone (DPC). Receptors originate from a woman in her twenties or thirties with alopecia areata. Some clones in this sample may be carry-over from other donors' samples. Each CDR3 is given with its conserved first and last residue. The D gene is left open where the match is weak. A clone size is listed for some rows: how often the clone was seen (once, few, many), or a class if it is expanded.

clone_size j_call v_call d_call cdr3_length cdr3_nt cdr3_aa
few TRBJ2-1 TRBV6-5 NA 15 TGTGCCAGCGCCATGAGCCTCGGGTTGTCCAATGAGCAGTTCTTC CASAMSLGLSNEQFF
few TRBJ1-4 TRBV7-8 NA 15 TGTGCCAGCAGCTTATCTAGGGGATGGGATGAAAAACTGTTTTTT CASSLSRGWDEKLFF
many TRBJ2-1 TRBV29-1 NA 9 TGCAGCGACAACAATGAGCAGTTCTTC CSDNNEQFF
few TRBJ2-5 TRBV20-1 TRBD2 14 TGCAGTGCTAGAGACTTAGCGGGGTTGGCAACCCAGTACTTC CSARDLAGLATQYF
few TRBJ2-1 TRBV27 TRBD2 16 TGTGCCAGCAGTTTGAGCGGGAGTGTCGGATACAATGAGCAGTTCTTC CASSLSGSVGYNEQFF
few TRBJ2-1 TRBV14 TRBD2 14 TGTGCCAGCAGGGAAAGCGGGGGGCGGAATGAGCAGTTCTTC CASRESGGRNEQFF
NA TRBJ2-7 TRBV20-1 NA 10 TGCAGTGCTTTTAGAGGCGAGCAGTACTTC CSAFRGEQYF
few TRBJ2-2 TRBV9 TRBD2 15 TGTGCCAGCAGCGTAGGTGCGGGAGGGAACGGGGAGCTGTTTTTT CASSVGAGGNGELFF
NA TRBJ2-7 TRBV5-1 TRBD1 16 TGCGCCAGCAGCTCCAGCCCCGGGACAGGGATATACGAGCAGTACTTC CASSSSPGTGIYEQYF
NA TRBJ2-4 TRBV28 NA 14 TGTGCCAGCAGTTTCTGGACAGCTAAAAACATTCAGTACTTC CASSFWTAKNIQYF
NA TRBJ2-3 TRBV7-9 NA 18 TGTGCCAGCAGCGCCCTAGGGCGCCGCTACTCTAGCACAGATACGCAGTATTTT CASSALGRRYSSTDTQYF
few TRBJ2-7 TRBV6-5 NA 11 TGTGCCAGCAGTTATTTAGGGGCAGAGTACTTC CASSYLGAEYF
few TRBJ1-2 TRBV3-1 TRBD1 17 TGTGCCAGCAGCCAGAAAATAGGACAGGGGAATCCTTATGGCTACACCTTC CASSQKIGQGNPYGYTF
NA TRBJ2-7 TRBV5-1 NA 15 TGCGCCAGCAGCTTGGAGGGTATTCCGTCCTACGAGCAGTACTTC CASSLEGIPSYEQYF
few TRBJ2-4 TRBV10-3 NA 16 TGTGCCATCAGTGAGTCGGGCAGGGGTGGCAAAAACATTCAGTACTTC CAISESGRGGKNIQYF
many TRBJ1-1 TRBV13 NA 13 TGTGCCAGCAGCCCCGGGAGGGCTTCAGGAGCTTTCTTT CASSPGRASGAFF
many TRBJ1-6 TRBV18 TRBD1 14 TGTGCCAGCAGCCCCGGACAGGCGAATTCACCCCTCCACTTT CASSPGQANSPLHF
NA TRBJ1-2 TRBV29-1 NA 13 TGCAGCGTTGATTTCGCAGGGGTCTATGGCTACACCTTC CSVDFAGVYGYTF
few TRBJ2-1 TRBV28 TRBD1 15 TGTGCCAGCAGTTCGGGGACAGGGGGCTGGAATGAGCAGTTCTTC CASSSGTGGWNEQFF
once TRBJ2-3 TRBV29-1 NA 14 TGCAGCATACTCGGGGCAGGGGCCACAGATACGCAGTATTTT CSILGAGATDTQYF
NA TRBJ1-4 TRBV12-3/TRBV12-4 NA 14 TGTGCCAGCAGTCCGGGTCGCGAGGCTGAAAAACTGTTTTTT CASSPGREAEKLFF
NA TRBJ2-3 TRBV27 NA 14 TGTGCCAGCCGGGGGACGTTTCCCACAGATACGCAGTATTTT CASRGTFPTDTQYF
NA TRBJ1-4 TRBV5-5 NA 15 TGTGCCAGCAGCTTGGAATGGACAAGGGGGGAAAAACTGTTTTTT CASSLEWTRGEKLFF
few TRBJ2-3 TRBV27 NA 15 TGTGCCAGCAGTTTATCTAGCGGAAGATCAGATACGCAGTATTTT CASSLSSGRSDTQYF
few TRBJ2-1 TRBV19 NA 13 TGTGCCAGTAGCTCGGTAGGGATTGGGGGGCAGTTCTTC CASSSVGIGGQFF
many TRBJ2-7 TRBV9 NA 14 TGTGCCAGCAGCGTAGGTGGCTACGACTACGAGCAGTACTTC CASSVGGYDYEQYF
few TRBJ2-3 TRBV30 NA 15 TGTGCCTGGAGTGTATTTTTGGGGGGGCCAGATACGCAGTATTTT CAWSVFLGGPDTQYF
few TRBJ2-3 TRBV19 TRBD2 18 TGTGCCAGTAGTATAGCTCTAGCGGGAGGCCCTAGCACAGATACGCAGTATTTT CASSIALAGGPSTDTQYF
NA TRBJ2-7 TRBV18 TRBD2 15 TGTGCCAGCTCGCCCCTAGCGGGAGCCGACTACGAGCAGTACTTC CASSPLAGADYEQYF
many TRBJ1-2 TRBV28 TRBD1 16 TGTGCCAGCAGTTTACTGGACAGGGATCGGGCCTATGGCTACACCTTC CASSLLDRDRAYGYTF
NA TRBJ1-2 TRBV6-1 NA 14 TGTGCCAGCAACGCGGGACCCCAAAACTATGGCTACACCTTC CASNAGPQNYGYTF
many TRBJ1-3 TRBV2 NA 14 TGTGCCAGCAGTACAGGCGACTCTGGAAACACCATATATTTT CASSTGDSGNTIYF
NA TRBJ2-3 TRBV6-2/TRBV6-3 NA 12 TGTGCCAGCAGTTACTCATGGAATACGCAGTATTTT CASSYSWNTQYF
few TRBJ1-6 TRBV4-3 NA 13 TGCGCCAGCAGCCAAGTTAAGGATTCACCCCTCCACTTT CASSQVKDSPLHF
NA TRBJ1-1 TRBV7-2 TRBD1 14 TGTGCCAGCAGCTACCGGGACAGAAACACTGAAGCTTTCTTT CASSYRDRNTEAFF
NA TRBJ2-7 TRBV7-9 TRBD2 17 TGTGCCAGCAGCAGAGGGACTAGCGGGGGTCCCACCTACGAGCAGTACTTC CASSRGTSGGPTYEQYF
few TRBJ2-6 TRBV5-6 NA 15 TGTGCCAGCAGCTATGTCTTCTCTGGGGCCAACGTCCTGACTTTC CASSYVFSGANVLTF
many TRBJ2-3 TRBV7-9 NA 15 TGTGCCAGCAGCTTAGCGGGACGGCTCACAGATACGCAGTATTTT CASSLAGRLTDTQYF
NA TRBJ2-1 TRBV6-5 TRBD1 16 TGTGCCAGCAGCCCTTTTATGGACAGGGAATACAATGAGCAGTTCTTC CASSPFMDREYNEQFF
few TRBJ2-5 TRBV18 NA 13 TGTGCCAGCTCAGCCGAGAGACAAGAGACCCAGTACTTC CASSAERQETQYF
NA TRBJ2-5 TRBV14 NA 11 TGTGCCAGCAGCCAAGCCAGTTACCGGTACTTC CASSQASYRYF
few TRBJ1-1 TRBV30 NA 15 TGTGCCTGGATGGTCGGCAGGGGCGTGAGGACTGAAGCTTTCTTT CAWMVGRGVRTEAFF